Listed here are 10 T cell receptor beta chains from one sample, sequenced in a study of CD8+CD57+ T cells in acquired aplastic anemia. The template for TCR beta VDJ and CDR3 sequence profiling was genomic DNA. TCRdb passed the reads through MiXCR, listing each CDR3 protein once. The sample consists of some 220,000 distinct CDR3 sequences, approximately 35% of them appearing once. The specimen sequenced was sorted CD4+, CD8+, or CD8+CD57+ T cells (not recorded which) from PBMCs. The source of these receptors is a human donor in good health, serving as a control.

Of note for this clonotype: Since a much larger clone is just one base distant, this may be a read error. V usage is TRBV7-3 and J usage is TRBJ2-7; perhaps TRBD1 as D (6 bases). The length of the CDR3 is 15 residues. The V end lost 6 bases, the J end lost 2 bases, and 17 bases lay between the germline ends. Germline V lookup: CDR1 SGHTA, CDR2 FQGTGA. The CDR3 DNA sequence: TGTGCCAGCAGTCTGAACAGGGTCCCTACCTACGAGCAGTACTTC. Translated: CASSLNRVPTYEQYF.

This clonotype was counted ten times or more. The chain couples TRBV19 to TRBJ2-5, with 8 bases matching TRBD1. V was pared by 5 bases and J by 1 base, with 6 bases of the junction left unmatched. Germline CDR1 and CDR2: LNHDA and SQIVND (reference sequence). The CDR3 covers 15 residues. The CDR3 region has the DNA TGTGCCAGTAGTCCGTGGACAGGGCCCCAAGAGACCCAGTACTTC. Amino acid sequence: CASSPWTGPQETQYF.

This clonotype appeared a few times. The chain recombines TRBV30 with TRBJ2-5; D perhaps matches TRBD1 (6 bases). The ends were cut back, 3 bases at V and 1 base at J, with 9 bases in the middle. In germline, CDR1 is GTSNPN, CDR2 SVGIG (reference sequence). This CDR3 region has 13 residues. The DNA of the CDR3 is TGTGCCTGGAGCCGGACAGTCCAAGAGACCCAGTACTTC. The encoded protein is CAWSRTVQETQYF. The entire variable domain, with the rest obtained from reference TRBV30 and TRBJ2-5, is as follows: SQTIHQWPATLVQPVGSPLSLECTVEGTSNPNLYWYRQAAGRGLQLLFYSVGIGQISSEVPQNLSASRPQDRQFILSSKKLLLSDSGFYLCAWSRTVQETQYFGPGTRLLVL.

The count of this clonotype is one. The CDR3 does not close with the conserved phenylalanine or tryptophan, likely indicating a read error. The chain employs TRBV2 and TRBJ1-3; no definite D call. The length of the CDR3 is 12 residues. The germline CDR1 and CDR2 sequences are SNHLY and FYNNEI. V lost 3 bases to trimming and J lost 8 bases, with 8 bases between them. The CDR3 here is CASSEFADTIYL. The CDR3, as DNA: TGTGCCAGCAGTGAGTTCGCAGACACCATATATCTT.

About this clonotype itself: A much more abundant neighbour one base away suggests this may be a read error. The genes are TRBV20-1 and TRBJ2-3; 9 bases agree with TRBD2. The CDR3 sequence is 15 residues long. Germline values: CDR1 DFQATT, CDR2 SNEGSKA (reference sequence). The CDR3 coding sequence is TGCAGTGCTAGAGATAGCGGGAGTAGCCCAGATACGCGGTATTTT. Protein sequence: CSARDSGSSPDTRYF.

The J gene is TRBJ2-1, the V gene TRBV5-1, with a weak D call TRBD2 (7 bases). The germline V gene has CDR1 SGHRS and CDR2 YFSETQ. This CDR3 spans 16 amino acids. Trimming stripped 1 base from V and 3 bases from J, with 14 bases between. The CDR3 DNA follows: TGCGCCAGCAGCTTGTCCGGGGGGCGGGACTACAATGAGCAGTTCTTC. Encoded protein: CASSLSGGRDYNEQFF.

The chain recombines TRBV6-1 with TRBJ1-3; tentative D call: TRBD1 (5 bases). The V gene lost 4 bases and the J gene lost 3 bases, with 10 bases spanning the gap. The CDR3 is 14 residues long. Germline V lookup: CDR1 MNHNS, CDR2 SASEGT. For the CDR3, the DNA is TGTGCCAGCAGTGGGACGGGGCATGGAAACACCATATATTTT. As protein: CASSGTGHGNTIYF.

This clonotype has ten or more counts. The chain combines TRBV7-9 with TRBJ1-2; TRBD1 agrees at 8 bases. Germline trimming cut 5 bases from V and 4 bases from J; bases unmatched to any gene: 3. The CDR3 consists of 13 residues. Per germline, CDR1 SEHNR and CDR2 FQNEAQ (reference sequence). CDR3 residues: CASSGDRGYGYTF. DNA of the CDR3: TGTGCCAGCAGCGGCGACAGGGGCTATGGCTACACCTTC.

The chain has TRBV7-3 and TRBJ2-7, with 7 bases matching TRBD2. Germline CDR1 reads SGHTA; CDR2 reads FQGTGA. This CDR3 has 11 amino acids. The ends lost 5 bases at V and 6 bases at J; junction bases unmatched: 1. This chain's CDR3 is CASSGGGEQYF. Here the CDR3 DNA reads TGTGCCAGCAGCGGCGGGGGCGAGCAGTACTTC.

The V call is TRBV19, the J call TRBJ2-7; D possibly corresponds to TRBD1 (6 bases). Germline V lookup: CDR1 LNHDA, CDR2 SQIVND (reference sequence). CDR3 length: 14 amino acids. V was trimmed by 4 bases and J by 2 bases, leaving 12 bases between them. CDR3 protein: CASSNNRATYEQYF. CDR3 nucleotides: TGTGCCAGTAGTAACAACAGGGCGACCTACGAGCAGTACTTC.